The rows below give T cell receptor beta chains drawn from one sample of a study of PD-L1 blockade in urothelial cancer. Sequenced by immunoSEQ multiplex PCR; TCRdb stores in-frame clones only, minus some. The repertoire has roughly 51,000 clones, approximately 79% of them found once; the top ten carry over 9.5%. Sequenced material: PBMCs, taken around atezolizumab (anti-PD-L1) treatment. The receptors were sampled from a man aged 65 to 79 with urothelial cancer. Both conserved end residues are part of each CDR3. D genes are given only for firm matches. The listing skips clone size in some rows; elsewhere it reads once, few, many or a size class.

>TRBV11-2|.|TRBD2|TRBJ2-5
CASSFGREETQYF
TGTGCCAGCAGCTTCGGGAGGGAAGAGACCCAGTACTTC
>TRBV2|.|.|TRBJ1-1
CASRWTDPNTEAFF
TGTGCCAGCAGATGGACAGATCCGAACACTGAAGCTTTCTTT
>TRBV19|.|TRBD2|TRBJ2-2
CASSFYGGSGRAIAGELFF
TGTGCCAGTAGTTTCTACGGGGGTAGCGGGAGGGCCATCGCCGGGGAGCTGTTTTTT
>TRBV28|.|.|TRBJ1-1
CASRGSSTEAFF
TGTGCCAGCAGAGGGAGTAGCACTGAAGCTTTCTTT
>TRBV5-8|.|TRBD1|TRBJ1-1
CASSPRDRTGTEAFF
TGTGCCAGCAGCCCTAGGGACAGGACTGGCACTGAAGCTTTCTTT
>TRBV5-1|few|.|TRBJ1-5
CASSLGIGVNQPQHF
TGCGCCAGCAGCTTGGGGATCGGGGTTAATCAGCCCCAGCATTTT
>TRBV28|.|.|TRBJ2-5
CASSGKQETQYF
TGTGCCAGCAGCGGGAAACAAGAGACCCAGTACTTC
>TRBV6-1|.|.|TRBJ1-2
CASRALEGGGGYTF
TGTGCCAGCAGGGCCCTCGAGGGGGGGGGAGGCTACACCTTC
>TRBV29-1|.|TRBD2|TRBJ2-7
CSVGGGRPGPMTSGRDYEQYF
TGCAGCGTTGGGGGGGGGCGTCCGGGCCCAATGACTAGCGGGAGGGATTACGAGCAGTACTTC
>TRBV29-1|few|TRBD2|TRBJ2-1
CSVILAERYNEQFF
TGCAGCGTGATCCTAGCGGAGCGCTACAATGAGCAGTTCTTC
>TRBV9|once|.|TRBJ2-3
CASSVAPGDTQYF
TGTGCCAGCAGCGTAGCGCCGGGAGATACGCAGTATTTT
>TRBV28|.|TRBD1|TRBJ1-4
CASRGTGATNEKLFF
TGTGCCAGCAGGGGGACAGGGGCAACTAATGAAAAACTGTTTTTT
>TRBV27|few|TRBD1|TRBJ1-2
CASSPDRGGGYTF
TGTGCCAGCAGTCCTGACAGGGGGGGAGGCTACACCTTC
>TRBV9|.|TRBD1|TRBJ2-7
CASSVDDRASSEQYF
TGTGCCAGCAGCGTAGATGACAGGGCTTCGTCCGAGCAGTACTTC
>TRBV4-2|.|.|TRBJ1-2
CASSQEGADYGYTF
TGTGCCAGCAGCCAAGAGGGGGCCGACTATGGCTACACCTTC
>TRBV5-5|.|.|TRBJ2-3
CASSLGQADTQYF
TGTGCCAGCAGCTTGGGACAGGCAGATACGCAGTATTTT
>TRBV6-5|.|TRBD1|TRBJ1-6
CASSWGQASPLHF
TGTGCCAGCAGCTGGGGACAGGCCTCACCCCTCCACTTT
>TRBV18|.|TRBD1|TRBJ1-2
CASSPPGQGTGYGYTF
TGTGCCAGCTCACCTCCGGGACAGGGTACCGGCTATGGCTACACCTTC
>TRBV15|.|TRBD2|TRBJ2-1
CATSRGLADYNEQFF
TGTGCCACCAGCAGAGGACTAGCGGATTACAATGAGCAGTTCTTC
>TRBV6-5|.|.|TRBJ1-3
CASSMSRGAGNTIYF
TGTGCCAGCAGTATGAGCAGGGGAGCGGGAAACACCATATATTTT
>TRBV10-3|.|TRBD2|TRBJ2-1
CATKATSGRAGNEQFF
TGTGCCACTAAAGCCACTAGCGGGAGGGCCGGCAATGAGCAGTTCTTC
>TRBV30|.|TRBD2|TRBJ2-7
CAWSPAPRLAATYEQYF
TGTGCCTGGAGTCCTGCCCCTAGACTAGCGGCAACCTACGAGCAGTACTTC
>TRBV6-5|.|.|TRBJ1-1
CASSLKNTEAFF
TGTGCCAGCAGCCTAAAAAACACTGAAGCTTTCTTT
>TRBV11-3|.|TRBD2|TRBJ2-1
CASSVLAGGYNEQFF
TGTGCCAGCAGCGTTCTAGCGGGAGGGTACAATGAGCAGTTCTTC
>TRBV5-1|.|.|TRBJ2-7
CASSFVDWTREQYF
TGCGCCAGCAGCTTCGTGGACTGGACCCGGGAGCAGTACTTC
>TRBV28|.|.|TRBJ1-3
CASSLGRLGSGNTIYF
TGTGCCAGCAGTTTGGGGCGGCTGGGCTCTGGAAACACCATATATTTT
>TRBV29-1|.|TRBD1|TRBJ2-7
CSVSDRGIVYEQYF
TGCAGCGTTTCTGACAGGGGCATAGTCTACGAGCAGTACTTC
>TRBV5-4|.|TRBD2|TRBJ2-7
CASSFGGTSGRYSSYEQYF
TGTGCCAGCAGTTTTGGAGGGACTAGCGGGAGGTATTCCTCCTACGAGCAGTACTTC
>TRBV9|.|.|TRBJ2-3
CASSVGQDTQYF
TGTGCCAGCAGCGTAGGGCAAGATACGCAGTATTTT
>TRBV5-4|.|TRBD2|TRBJ2-3
CASSLATSGASTDTQYF
TGTGCCAGCAGCTTGGCGACTAGCGGGGCTAGCACAGATACGCAGTATTTT
>TRBV9|.|.|TRBJ2-3
CASSVALGGQSTDTQYF
TGTGCCAGCAGCGTAGCTCTCGGGGGGCAAAGCACAGATACGCAGTATTTT
>TRBV27|.|TRBD1|TRBJ2-7
CASSSTGQGREQYF
TGTGCCAGCAGTTCTACAGGACAGGGGCGGGAGCAGTACTTC
>TRBV9|.|TRBD1|TRBJ2-7
CASSGQGVLDEQYF
TGTGCCAGCAGCGGACAGGGGGTGTTAGACGAGCAGTACTTC
>TRBV30|.|TRBD2|TRBJ2-1
CAWSPPPVAGEDEQFF
TGTGCCTGGAGTCCCCCCCCCGTAGCGGGAGAGGATGAGCAGTTCTTC
>TRBV5-5|once|.|TRBJ2-7
CASSLRRFSYEQYF
TGTGCCAGCAGCTTGAGGCGGTTTTCCTACGAGCAGTACTTC
>TRBV10-2|.|.|TRBJ2-2
CASSPRPQVSITGELFF
TGCGCCAGCAGCCCCCGCCCGCAGGTTTCGATCACCGGGGAGCTGTTTTTT
>TRBV6-1|once|TRBD1|TRBJ2-7
CASSQGGQGIYEQYF
TGTGCCAGCAGTCAGGGGGGACAGGGTATATACGAGCAGTACTTC